This TCR beta chain comes out of a study of blood T cell repertoires in COVID-19. Source study methods: Reference gene primer amplification in the assay estimated nucleated cell counts. Produced via immunoSEQ multiplex PCR; TCRdb's table is partial and in-frame only. V and J calls and clone size are copied from that table; D and trimming were computed from the DNA. The top ten clones hold 4.3% of a sample with 210,000 or so clones, 80% of them seen once. The source of this sequence is a man aged 30-40 years with acute COVID-19. Sequencing was done on a sample of PBMCs or T cells enriched from blood (not recorded which).

The CDR3 DNA follows: TGTGCCACCAGCAGCCAGGGGGGCAATCAGCCCCAGCATTTT. This gives the protein CATSSQGGNQPQHF. The rearrangement joins TRBV15 to TRBJ1-5, with 7 nucleotides matching TRBD1. This CDR3 is 14 amino acids long. V shed 3 bases, J shed 2 bases, and the junction held 1 base outside the gene matches. Germline assignment: CDR1 LNHNV and CDR2 YYDKDF (reference sequence).